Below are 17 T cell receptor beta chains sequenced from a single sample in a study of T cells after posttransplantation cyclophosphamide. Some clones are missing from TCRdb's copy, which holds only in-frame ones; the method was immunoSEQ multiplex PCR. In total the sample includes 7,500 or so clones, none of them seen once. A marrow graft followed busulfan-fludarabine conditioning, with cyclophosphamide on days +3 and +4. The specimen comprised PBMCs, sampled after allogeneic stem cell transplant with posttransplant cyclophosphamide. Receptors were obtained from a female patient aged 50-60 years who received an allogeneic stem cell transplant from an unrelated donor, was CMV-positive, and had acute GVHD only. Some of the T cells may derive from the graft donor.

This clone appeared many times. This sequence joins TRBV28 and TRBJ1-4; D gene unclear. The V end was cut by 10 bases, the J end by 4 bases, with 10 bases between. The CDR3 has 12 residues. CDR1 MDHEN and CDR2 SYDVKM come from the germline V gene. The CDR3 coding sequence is TGTGCCACCAGACACCTTAATGAAAAACTGTTTTTT. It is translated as CATRHLNEKLFF.

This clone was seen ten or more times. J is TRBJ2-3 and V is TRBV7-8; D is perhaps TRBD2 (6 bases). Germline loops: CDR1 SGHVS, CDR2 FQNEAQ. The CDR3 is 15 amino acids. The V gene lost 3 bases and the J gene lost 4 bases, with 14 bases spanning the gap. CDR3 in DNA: TGTGCCAGCAGCTTTCCCTTGGAGGGACCAGATACGCAGTATTTT. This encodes CASSFPLEGPDTQYF.

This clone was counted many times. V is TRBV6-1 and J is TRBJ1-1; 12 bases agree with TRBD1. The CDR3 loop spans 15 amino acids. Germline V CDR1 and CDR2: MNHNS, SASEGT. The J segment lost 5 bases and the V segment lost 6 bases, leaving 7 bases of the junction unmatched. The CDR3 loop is CASSRDRGRRTEAFF. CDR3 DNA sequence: TGTGCCAGCAGCCGGGACAGGGGGCGAAGGACTGAAGCTTTCTTT.

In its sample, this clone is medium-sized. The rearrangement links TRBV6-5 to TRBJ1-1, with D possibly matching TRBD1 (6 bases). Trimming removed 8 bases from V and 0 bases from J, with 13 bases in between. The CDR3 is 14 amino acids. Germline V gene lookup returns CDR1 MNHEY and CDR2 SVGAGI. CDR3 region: CASQGRGVNTEAFF. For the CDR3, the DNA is TGTGCCAGCCAGGGGAGGGGTGTGAACACTGAAGCTTTCTTT.

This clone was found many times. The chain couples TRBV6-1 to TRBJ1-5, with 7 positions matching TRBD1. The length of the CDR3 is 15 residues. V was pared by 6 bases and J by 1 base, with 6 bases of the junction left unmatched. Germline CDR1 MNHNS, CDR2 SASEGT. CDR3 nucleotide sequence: TGTGCCAGCAGAAACAGGACAGGCAGCAATCAGCCCCAGCATTTT. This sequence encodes CASRNRTGSNQPQHF.

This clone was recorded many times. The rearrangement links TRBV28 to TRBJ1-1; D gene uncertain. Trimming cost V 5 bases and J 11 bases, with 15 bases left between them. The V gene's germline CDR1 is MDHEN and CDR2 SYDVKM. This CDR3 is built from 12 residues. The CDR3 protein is CASSRDGSRAFF. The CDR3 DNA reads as TGTGCCAGCAGTAGAGACGGATCGAGGGCTTTCTTT.

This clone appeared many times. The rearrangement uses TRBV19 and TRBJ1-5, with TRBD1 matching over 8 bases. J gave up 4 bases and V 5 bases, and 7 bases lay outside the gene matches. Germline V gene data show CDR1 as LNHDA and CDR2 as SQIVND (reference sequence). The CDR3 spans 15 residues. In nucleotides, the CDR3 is TGTGCCAGTAGTGACAGGGGAATCCCTAATCAGCCCCAGCATTTT. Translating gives CASSDRGIPNQPQHF.

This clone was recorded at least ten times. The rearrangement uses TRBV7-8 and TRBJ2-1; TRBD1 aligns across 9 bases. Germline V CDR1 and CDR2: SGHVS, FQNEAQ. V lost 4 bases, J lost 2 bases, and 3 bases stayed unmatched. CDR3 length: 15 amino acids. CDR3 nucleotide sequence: TGTGCCAGCAGCTCGGACAGGGGCGCCTACAATGAGCAGTTCTTC. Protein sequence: CASSSDRGAYNEQFF.

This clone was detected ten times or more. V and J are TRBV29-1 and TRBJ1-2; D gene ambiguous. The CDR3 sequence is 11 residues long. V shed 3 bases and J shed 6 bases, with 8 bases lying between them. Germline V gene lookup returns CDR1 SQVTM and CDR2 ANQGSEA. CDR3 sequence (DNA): TGCAGCGTTGAGCGGGGAAATGGCTACACCTTC. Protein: CSVERGNGYTF.

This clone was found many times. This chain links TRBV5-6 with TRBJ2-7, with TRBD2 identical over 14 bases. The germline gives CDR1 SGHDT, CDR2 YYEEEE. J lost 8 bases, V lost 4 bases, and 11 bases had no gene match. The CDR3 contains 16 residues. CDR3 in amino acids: CASSPLGTSGSLKQYF. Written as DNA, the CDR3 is TGTGCCAGCAGCCCCCTAGGGACTAGCGGGAGCTTGAAGCAGTACTTC.

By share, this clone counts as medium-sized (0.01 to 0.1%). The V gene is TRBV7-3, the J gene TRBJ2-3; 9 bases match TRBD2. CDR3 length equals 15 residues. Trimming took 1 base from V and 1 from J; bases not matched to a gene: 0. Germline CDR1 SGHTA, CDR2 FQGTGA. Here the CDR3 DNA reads TGTGCCAGCAGCTTAAGACTAGCGGGCACAGATACGCAGTATTTT. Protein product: CASSLRLAGTDTQYF.

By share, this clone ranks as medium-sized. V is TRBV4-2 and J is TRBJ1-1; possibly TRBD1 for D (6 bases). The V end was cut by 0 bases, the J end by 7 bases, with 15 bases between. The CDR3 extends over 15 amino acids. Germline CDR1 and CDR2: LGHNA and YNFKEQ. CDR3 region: CASSQDLRTDSEAFF. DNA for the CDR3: TGTGCCAGCAGCCAAGATCTTCGGACAGATAGTGAAGCTTTCTTT.

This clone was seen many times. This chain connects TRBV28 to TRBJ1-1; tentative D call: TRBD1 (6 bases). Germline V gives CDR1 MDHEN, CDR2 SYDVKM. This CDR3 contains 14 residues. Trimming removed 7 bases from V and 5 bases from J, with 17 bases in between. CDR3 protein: CASTWGGLRTEAFF. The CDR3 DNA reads TGTGCCAGCACCTGGGGGGGCCTCCGGACTGAAGCTTTCTTT.

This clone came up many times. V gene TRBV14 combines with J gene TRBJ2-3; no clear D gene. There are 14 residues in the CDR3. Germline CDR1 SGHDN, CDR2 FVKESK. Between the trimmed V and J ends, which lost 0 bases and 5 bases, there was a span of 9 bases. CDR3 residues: CASSQDAARDTQYF. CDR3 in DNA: TGTGCCAGCAGCCAAGACGCAGCTAGAGATACGCAGTATTTT.

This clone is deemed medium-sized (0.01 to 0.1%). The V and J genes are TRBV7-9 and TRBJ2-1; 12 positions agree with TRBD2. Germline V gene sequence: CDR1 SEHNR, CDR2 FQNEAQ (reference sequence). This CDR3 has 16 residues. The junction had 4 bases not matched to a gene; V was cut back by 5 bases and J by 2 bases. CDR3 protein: CASSVGLAGTYNEQFF. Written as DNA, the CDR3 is TGTGCCAGCAGCGTCGGACTAGCGGGGACCTACAATGAGCAGTTCTTC.

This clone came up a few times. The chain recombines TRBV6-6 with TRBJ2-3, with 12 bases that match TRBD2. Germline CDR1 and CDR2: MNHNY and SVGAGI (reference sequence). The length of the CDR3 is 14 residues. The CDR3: CASTTSGSGVAQYF. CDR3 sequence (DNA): TGTGCGAGTACGACTAGCGGGAGTGGAGTTGCGCAGTATTTT.

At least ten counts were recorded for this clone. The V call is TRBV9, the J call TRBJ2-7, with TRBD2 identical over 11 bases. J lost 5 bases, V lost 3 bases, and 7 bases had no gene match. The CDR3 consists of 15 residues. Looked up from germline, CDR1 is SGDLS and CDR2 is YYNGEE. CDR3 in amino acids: CASSATSGKGDEQYF. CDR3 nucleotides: TGTGCCAGCAGCGCGACTAGCGGGAAGGGAGACGAGCAGTACTTC.